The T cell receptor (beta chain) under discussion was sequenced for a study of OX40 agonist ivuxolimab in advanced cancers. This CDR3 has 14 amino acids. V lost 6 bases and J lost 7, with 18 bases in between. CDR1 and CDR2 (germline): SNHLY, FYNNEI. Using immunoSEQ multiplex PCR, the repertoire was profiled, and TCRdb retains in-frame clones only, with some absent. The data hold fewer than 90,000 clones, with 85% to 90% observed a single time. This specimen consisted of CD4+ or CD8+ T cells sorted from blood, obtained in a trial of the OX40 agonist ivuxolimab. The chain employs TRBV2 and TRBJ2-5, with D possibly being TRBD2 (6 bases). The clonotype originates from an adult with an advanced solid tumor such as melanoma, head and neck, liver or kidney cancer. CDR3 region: CASSAGGFYGTQYF. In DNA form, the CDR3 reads TGTGCCAGCAGCGCTGGGGGGTTTTACGGGACCCAGTACTTC.